A selection of T cell receptor beta chains follows, all from one sample in a study of blood T cell repertoires in COVID-19. TCRdb keeps only in-frame clones here, not all; method: immunoSEQ multiplex PCR. The sample shows some 98,000 clones, approximately 82% of them seen only once. The material sequenced was peripheral blood. All receptors derive from a man aged 60 to 75 with acute or convalescent COVID-19. Each CDR3 is given with its conserved first and last residue. A D gene is named only where the DNA matches it firmly. For some rows the clone size is stated as once, few or many, or as a class when expanded; others skip it.

clone size,J gene,V gene,D gene,CDR3 DNA,CDR3 protein
.,TRBJ1-2,TRBV20-1,.,TGCAGTGCTAGTGACGGGGGCTATGGCTACACCTTC,CSASDGGYGYTF
.,TRBJ1-3,TRBV5-4,TRBD1,TGTGCCAGCAGCCAGGACAGGGGAGGAAACACCATATATTTT,CASSQDRGGNTIYF
.,TRBJ2-1,TRBV9,.,TGTGCCAGCAGCGTAGGATGGGGCGAGTCGGGACTCAAAAACAGTGAGCAGTTCTTC,CASSVGWGESGLKNSEQFF
.,TRBJ2-3,TRBV10-3,TRBD1,TGTGCCATCAGTGAGCCGACAGGGCGGAGCACAGATACGCAGTATTTT,CAISEPTGRSTDTQYF
.,TRBJ2-5,TRBV4-2,TRBD2,TGTGCCAGCAGCCACGCCCGGGGAGCTAGCGGGGGCGGGGAGACCCAGTACTTC,CASSHARGASGGGETQYF
.,TRBJ2-5,TRBV28,TRBD2,TGTGCCAGCAGTTCTAGCGGGGCTCCAGAGACCCAGTACTTC,CASSSSGAPETQYF
.,TRBJ1-2,TRBV7-2,TRBD1,TGTGCCAGCAGCTTAATGGGGACAGGGGACGGCTACACCTTC,CASSLMGTGDGYTF
.,TRBJ1-2,TRBV11-2,TRBD1,TGTGCCAGCAGACCGACAGGGGGAAACTATGGCTACACCTTC,CASRPTGGNYGYTF
once,TRBJ1-1,TRBV13,.,TGTGCCAGCAGCTTATGGTCCATGGGGGAGGAAACTGAAGCTTTCTTT,CASSLWSMGEETEAFF
few,TRBJ1-2,TRBV7-2,TRBD1,TGTGCCAGCAGCTTACGACGACAGGGGGCTGTGGATGGCTACACCTTC,CASSLRRQGAVDGYTF
.,TRBJ1-1,TRBV19,TRBD1,TGTGCCAGTAGACCACAGGGGGCGAACACTGAAGCTTTCTTT,CASRPQGANTEAFF
.,TRBJ1-6,TRBV6-1,.,TGTGCCAGCAGTGAAACCTATTTGGGAAACGGGGGTTCACCCCTCCACTTT,CASSETYLGNGGSPLHF
.,TRBJ1-6,TRBV28,.,TGTGCCAGCGGGATAACAGGGATTGGGCCACCCCTCCACTTT,CASGITGIGPPLHF
once,TRBJ2-6,TRBV28,.,TGTGCCAGCACTCACTGGGGGGTTACGTCTGGGGCCAACGTCCTGACTTTC,CASTHWGVTSGANVLTF
.,TRBJ2-7,TRBV9,TRBD1,TGTGCCAGCAGCGTAGCCGCAGGGGGCTCCTACGAGCAGTACTTC,CASSVAAGGSYEQYF
.,TRBJ2-5,TRBV7-9,TRBD2,TGTGCCAGCAGCCGTCGGGGGGGCTTGGAGACCCAGTACTTC,CASSRRGGLETQYF
.,TRBJ2-2,TRBV5-5,.,TGTGCCAGCAGGCTGACAGTGGTGCGCACCGGGGAGCTGTTTTTT,CASRLTVVRTGELFF
.,TRBJ2-3,TRBV5-6,.,TGTGCCAGCAGCTTGGGGGCGGGGACCGGCACAGATACGCAGTATTTT,CASSLGAGTGTDTQYF
.,TRBJ1-1,TRBV5-4,TRBD1,TGTGCCAGCAGCGGACAGGGGGCGGGTCGGAACACTGAAGCTTTCTTT,CASSGQGAGRNTEAFF
few,TRBJ1-1,TRBV5-1,.,TGCGCCAGCGCCCCCAGGGCCGGGAACACTGAAGCTTTCTTT,CASAPRAGNTEAFF
.,TRBJ1-5,TRBV28,.,TGTGCCAGCAAACAGCTCAATCAGCCCCAGCATTTT,CASKQLNQPQHF
.,TRBJ1-5,TRBV18,.,TGTGCCAGCTCACAGGGGCTGAATCAGCCCCAGCATTTT,CASSQGLNQPQHF
.,TRBJ1-1,TRBV3-1/TRBV3-2,TRBD1,TGTGCCAGCAGCCAAGGGACAGGGGGACTGAACACTGAAGCTTTCTTT,CASSQGTGGLNTEAFF
.,TRBJ1-1,TRBV2,.,TGTGCCAGCAGCACTCAGGGTAATGAAGCTTTCTTT,CASSTQGNEAFF
.,TRBJ2-5,TRBV11-2,TRBD2,TGTGCCAGCAGCCCAGGCGCCGGGGGGACTGGGGAGACCCAGTACTTC,CASSPGAGGTGETQYF
.,TRBJ1-2,TRBV16,.,TGTGCCAGCAGCCAATTGGAGACGGAGTTCTATGGCTACACCTTC,CASSQLETEFYGYTF
.,TRBJ1-6,TRBV28,.,TGTGCCAGCACCCGGGAGGGGGGTAGCTCCTATAATTCACCCCTCCACTTT,CASTREGGSSYNSPLHF
.,TRBJ2-2,TRBV9,.,TGTGCCAGCAGCGTGGGGTCAGGGATAGTCACCGGGGAGCTGTTTTTT,CASSVGSGIVTGELFF
.,TRBJ1-2,TRBV19,.,TGTGCCAGTAGTATGCTCAACAGGGATGGCTACACCTTC,CASSMLNRDGYTF
once,TRBJ1-6,TRBV7-2,.,TGTGCCAGCAGCTTAGACACGGGAGTTAATAATTCACCCCTCCACTTT,CASSLDTGVNNSPLHF
.,TRBJ1-1,TRBV15,.,TGTGCCACCAGCAGAGATCGGGGTAACACTGAAGCTTTCTTT,CATSRDRGNTEAFF
.,TRBJ2-7,TRBV5-1,.,TGCGCCAGCAGCTTGGACGGTTCCTACGAGCAGTACTTC,CASSLDGSYEQYF
.,TRBJ1-6,TRBV7-2,.,TGTGCCAGCAGCCCGGGGACTTATTCACCCCTCCACTTT,CASSPGTYSPLHF
.,TRBJ2-3,TRBV7-8,.,TGTGCCAGCAGCCGCAGGGCAGATACGCAGTATTTT,CASSRRADTQYF
.,TRBJ2-5,TRBV6-5,TRBD2,TGTGCCAGCAGAACAGCGGGGCTAAAAGAGACCCAGTACTTC,CASRTAGLKETQYF
.,TRBJ1-1,TRBV7-2,.,TGTGCCAGCAGCAGGGCGGGGGGCCTGAACACTGAAGCTTTCTTT,CASSRAGGLNTEAFF